One and the same sample provided the 21 T cell receptor beta chains below, sequenced in a study of shared T cell receptors in the human thymus. Profiled with immunoSEQ multiplex PCR; TCRdb holds only in-frame clones, not every one. In the table there are about 400,000 clones, 85% to 95% of which are singletons. Sequences were obtained from thymocytes. The receptors stem from a human donor.

The chain joins TRBV6-6 to TRBJ1-5; weak D call: TRBD1 (5 bases). Germline V CDR1 and CDR2: MNHNY, SVGAGI (reference sequence). The CDR3 is 13 residues long. The ends were cut back, 0 bases at V and 11 bases at J, with 11 bases in the middle. CDR3 loop: CASSYSRGSSQHF. CDR3 nucleotide sequence: TGTGCCAGCAGTTACTCGAGGGGAAGTTCCCAGCATTTT.

V gene TRBV27 combines with J gene TRBJ1-5, with TRBD1 identical over 8 bases. CDR3 length equals 18 residues. The V gene's germline CDR1 is MNHEY and CDR2 SMNVEV (reference sequence). V shed 6 bases and J 0 bases; nucleotides not matched to a gene: 13. The CDR3 sequence is CASSRSLPGGVSNQPQHF. The CDR3 DNA sequence: TGTGCCAGCAGCCGATCGCTTCCAGGGGGCGTTAGCAATCAGCCCCAGCATTTT.

This chain uses TRBV19 with TRBJ2-5; D not certain. CDR1 LNHDA and CDR2 SQIVND come from the germline V gene (reference sequence). The CDR3 covers 13 residues. V was cut by 3 bases and J by 3 bases, with 8 bases left in between. CDR3 coding DNA: TGTGCCAGTAGTATTGGGCAGGAAGAGACCCAGTACTTC. Translating gives CASSIGQEETQYF.

The chain employs TRBV6-1 and TRBJ2-3; 9 bases agree with TRBD2. Trimming removed 0 bases from V and 0 bases from J; junction bases left unmatched: 16. This CDR3 has 21 residues. Germline CDR1 MNHNS, CDR2 SASEGT. The CDR3 DNA reads TGTGCCAGCAGTGAAGCCCCGGTGATAGCGGGAGATGGCCCTAGCACAGATACGCAGTATTTT. Its protein is CASSEAPVIAGDGPSTDTQYF.

The DNA for the CDR3 is TGCGCCAGCAGCCAAGACGACGGACCGCGGCGAAACACCATATATTTT. It encodes CASSQDDGPRRNTIYF. V and J are TRBV4-1 and TRBJ1-3; D unresolved. The germline V gene has CDR1 MGHRA and CDR2 YSYEKL. Trimming took 0 bases from V and 5 from J, leaving 14 bases between them. The CDR3 is 16 residues long.

V is TRBV6-1 and J is TRBJ1-4; no definite D call. Trimming took off 4 bases at V and 8 bases at J, with 8 bases between the two ends. Germline values: CDR1 MNHNS, CDR2 SASEGT. The CDR3 has 12 residues. The CDR3 sequence: CASSAPWEKLFF. CDR3 bases: TGTGCCAGCAGTGCCCCGTGGGAAAAACTGTTTTTT.

The V and J genes are TRBV19 and TRBJ2-5, with D perhaps matching TRBD1 or TRBD2 (5 bases each). The germline gives CDR1 LNHDA, CDR2 SQIVND (reference sequence). V dropped 5 bases and J dropped 4 bases, with 23 bases sitting between them. This CDR3 is 17 amino acids long. For the CDR3, the DNA is TGTGCCAGTAGTCCCCCCTTCCAGGGACGGCCTGTAGAGACCCAGTACTTC. Amino acids: CASSPPFQGRPVETQYF.

V and J are TRBV9 and TRBJ2-7, with 8 positions matching TRBD1. The CDR3 sequence is 19 residues long. Germline CDR1 is SGDLS and CDR2 is YYNGEE. Unmatched junction bases numbered 21, after V lost 4 bases and J lost 3 bases. This CDR3 is CASSTQPGQDPLVIYEQYF. For the CDR3, the DNA is TGTGCCAGCAGCACTCAACCGGGACAGGATCCCCTGGTCATCTACGAGCAGTACTTC.

This clone was detected once. V usage is TRBV29-1 and J usage is TRBJ2-6; D call uncertain. V was trimmed by 6 bases and J by 2 bases, leaving 5 bases between them. CDR1 SQVTM and CDR2 ANQGSEA come from the germline V gene. The CDR3 covers 12 residues. Written as DNA, the CDR3 is TGCAGCGTCCTGCCTGGGGCCAACGTCCTGACTTTC. Its translation is CSVLPGANVLTF. The whole variable domain, remainder taken from reference TRBV29-1 and TRBJ2-6, is SAVISQKPSRDICQRGTSLTIQCQVDSQVTMMFWYRQQPGQSLTLIATANQGSEATYESGFVIDKFPISRPNLTFSTLTVSNMSPEDSSIYLCSVLPGANVLTFGAGSRLTVL.

The J gene is TRBJ2-7, the V gene TRBV15; a weak D match, TRBD1 (5 bases). The CDR3 length is 13 residues. CDR1 and CDR2 (germline): LNHNV, YYDKDF (reference sequence). Trimming left V 5 bases short and J 3 bases short, with 11 bases between. The CDR3 loop is CATSPLGDYEQYF. CDR3 coding DNA: TGTGCCACCAGCCCGCTAGGGGACTACGAGCAGTACTTC.

This chain uses TRBV4-2 with TRBJ2-5, with D possibly being TRBD1 or TRBD2 (6 bases each). V was cut by 0 bases and J by 5 bases, with 25 bases left in between. The CDR3 totals 19 residues. The germline CDR1 and CDR2 sequences are LGHNA and YNFKEQ. CDR3 loop: CASSQEKGGDPGGSETQYF. CDR3 DNA: TGTGCCAGCAGCCAAGAGAAGGGGGGCGACCCAGGTGGGTCCGAGACCCAGTACTTC.

The V gene is TRBV7-3, the J gene TRBJ2-1; 11 bases are a match to TRBD2. The CDR3 totals 16 residues. The germline gives CDR1 SGHTA, CDR2 FQGTGA. The ends lost 1 base at V and 5 bases at J; junction bases unmatched: 4. CDR3 region: CASSLKVLAGDNEQFF. In DNA, the CDR3 is TGTGCCAGCAGCTTAAAGGTACTAGCGGGGGACAATGAGCAGTTCTTC.

The V and J genes are TRBV4-2 and TRBJ2-7; 7 bases fit TRBD1. The V gene's germline CDR1 is LGHNA and CDR2 YNFKEQ. This CDR3 is built from 15 residues. The J segment lost 2 bases and the V segment lost 1 base, leaving 5 bases of the junction unmatched. This CDR3 is CASSQGQGWTYEQYF. The CDR3 nucleotides are TGTGCCAGCAGCCAAGGACAGGGTTGGACCTACGAGCAGTACTTC.

The chain recombines TRBV6-1 with TRBJ1-5, with 8 bases lining up with TRBD1. Unmatched junction bases numbered 6, after V lost 0 bases and J lost 2 bases. This CDR3 is 17 amino acids long. Germline V CDR1 and CDR2: MNHNS, SASEGT. This CDR3 is CASSEARQGQGNQPQHF. The CDR3 region has the DNA TGTGCCAGCAGTGAAGCCCGACAGGGGCAGGGCAATCAGCCCCAGCATTTT.

CDR3 sequence: CASETGVAKDTQYF. CDR3 coding DNA: TGCGCCAGCGAGACAGGGGTCGCGAAGGATACGCAGTATTTT. The genes are TRBV10-2 and TRBJ2-3; TRBD1 matches 8 bases. The CDR3 loop spans 14 amino acids. The J segment lost 6 bases and the V segment lost 8 bases, leaving 10 bases of the junction unmatched. Looked up from germline, CDR1 is WSHSY and CDR2 is SAAADI.

There are a few counts of this clone. The rearrangement uses TRBV2 and TRBJ1-2; tentative D call: TRBD1 (5 bases). The CDR3 consists of 8 residues. CDR1 and CDR2 (germline): SNHLY, FYNNEI. The V end lost 11 bases, the J end lost 8 bases, and 6 bases lay between the germline ends. In nucleotides, the CDR3 is TGTGCCCGGGGGGGCTACACCTTC. This codes for CARGGYTF.

The chain has TRBV10-3 and TRBJ2-1; a possible D gene is TRBD1 (5 bases). The CDR3 is made up of 13 amino acids. Trimming took 4 bases from V and 5 from J, leaving 9 bases between them. The V gene's germline CDR1 is ENHRY and CDR2 SYGVKD. CDR3 in DNA: TGTGCCATCAGTGGGGCAGGGAACAATGAGCAGTTCTTC. This gives the protein CAISGAGNNEQFF.

The rearrangement uses TRBV5-1 and TRBJ1-2; 7 positions agree with TRBD1. Germline-derived CDR1 and CDR2 are SGHRS and YFSETQ. This CDR3 is 14 amino acids long. Trimming at V came to 3 bases and at J to 4 bases, leaving 6 bases not matched to a gene. The chain's CDR3 is CASSSTGQTYGYTF. CDR3 nucleotides: TGCGCCAGCAGCTCGACGGGACAGACCTATGGCTACACCTTC. Variable domain in full (rest from reference TRBV5-1 and TRBJ1-2): KAGVTQTPRYLIKTRGQQVTLSCSPISGHRSVSWYQQTPGQGLQFLFEYFSETQRNKGNFPGRFSGRQFSNSRSEMNVSTLELGDSALYLCASSSTGQTYGYTFGSGTRLTVV.

V gene TRBV9 combines with J gene TRBJ2-1; D not certain. Trimming cost V 0 bases and J 2 bases, with 18 bases left between them. Germline V lookup: CDR1 SGDLS, CDR2 YYNGEE. This CDR3 has 18 amino acids. The CDR3 bases are TGTGCCAGCAGCGTAGACAGCATAGTACACGCAGCCTACAATGAGCAGTTCTTC. Its protein is CASSVDSIVHAAYNEQFF.

The V gene is TRBV19, the J gene TRBJ2-3, with TRBD2 identical over 9 bases. Germline CDR1 and CDR2: LNHDA and SQIVND (reference sequence). This CDR3 has 15 residues. Unmatched junction bases numbered 9, after V lost 7 bases and J lost 4 bases. The CDR3 DNA reads as TGTGCCAGTAATCCCGGGACTAGCCTGGCAGATACGCAGTATTTT. It encodes CASNPGTSLADTQYF.

V is TRBV11-2 and J is TRBJ2-2; D may be TRBD1 or TRBD2 (5 bases each). Germline V gene sequence: CDR1 SGHAT, CDR2 FQNNGV. Trimming took off 5 bases at V and 5 bases at J, with 12 bases between the two ends. This CDR3 has 14 residues. The DNA for the CDR3 is TGTGCCAGCAGCGGACTGAGGGGAACCGGGGAGCTGTTTTTT. Encoded protein: CASSGLRGTGELFF.